This T cell receptor beta chain was documented in a study of T cells after yellow fever vaccination. It was through 5'RACE template switching that TCR cDNA was made, with a universal primer site and UMIs added. A single record per CDR3 protein comes from TCRdb applying MiXCR to the 5' RACE reads. Among some 27,000 distinct CDR3 sequences listed, approximately 6% were seen once. Findings and limits, study-wide: Clonotype sharing between CD4 and CD8 compartments was small. Reappearing after the booster were most of the clones from primary vaccination (less than 97% CD4, 85% to 90% CD8). The bulk population could contribute abundant contaminating clonotypes to FACS-sorted repertoires.

Germline CDR1 is LGHNA and CDR2 is YNFKEQ. The CDR3 totals 18 residues. The ends lost 2 bases at V and 4 bases at J; junction bases unmatched: 12. This clonotype was recorded at least ten times. The sequence was collected from a man aged 25 to 45 who received the YFV17D yellow fever vaccine. This material consisted of PBMCs, either bulk or a sorted T-cell subset (CD4+, CD8+, memory, or dextramer-sorted; not recorded which), taken on the day of the yellow fever booster vaccination. The chain employs TRBV4-2 and TRBJ2-4; 9 bases match TRBD1. CDR3 in DNA: TGTGCCAGCAGCCAACAACAGGGGGCAGTGGTAAAGAAAAACATTCAGTACTTC. Amino acids: CASSQQQGAVVKKNIQYF.